Following are 23 T cell receptor beta chains from one sample sequenced in a study of early T cells in non-severe SARS-CoV-2 infection (dated by TCRdb to the early 2020s). Library generation was performed with 5' RACE. The sequencing machine was a NextSeq 500. TCRdb reanalyzed the raw reads on its own, using fastp at Q25 for trimming and MiXCR for clone calling, and kept in-frame beta chains. Rows are combined by CDR3 protein, so each entry shows the most common genes and DNA. The sample table lists about 81,000 distinct CDR3 sequences, about 6% of them with a count of one. Of the sample, 7.8% falls within the top ten clones. Material for sequencing was whole blood. These receptors were taken from an adult who was a healthcare worker with PCR-confirmed SARS-CoV-2 infection or an uninfected control (not recorded which).

This clonotype was detected ten times or more. The chain carries TRBV21-1 and TRBJ2-3; the table's D call of TRBD2 was not tested on the DNA. TRBV21-1 is an annotated pseudogene. The CDR3 has 13 amino acids. The CDR3 spells CANPTLTPATQYF. In DNA, the CDR3 is TGTGCCAACCCCACCTTAACACCCGCCACGCAGTATTTT.

This clonotype was recorded a few times. This chain uses TRBV6-5 with TRBJ1-1, with D perhaps TRBD1 (6 bases). The germline V gene encodes CDR1 MNHEY and CDR2 SVGAGI. CDR3 length equals 17 residues. Trimming left V 0 bases short and J 4 bases short, with 18 bases between. CDR3 nucleotide sequence: TGTGCCAGCAGTTACTCTCCCTATCGGGGGGGGCCCACTGAAGCTTTCTTT. Its protein is CASSYSPYRGGPTEAFF.

This clonotype was observed many times. The chain employs TRBV29-1 and TRBJ2-6; D uncertain. The germline V gene encodes CDR1 SQVTM and CDR2 ANQGSEA. The V gene lost 4 bases and the J gene lost 4 bases, with 8 bases spanning the gap. The CDR3 length is 13 residues. The chain's CDR3 is CSVGYPGANVLTF. The CDR3 bases are TGCAGCGTTGGTTACCCCGGGGCCAACGTCCTGACTTTC.

There are a few counts of this clonotype. The chain combines TRBV18 with TRBJ1-1, with 11 bases fitting TRBD1. CDR3 length equals 15 residues. The germline CDR1 and CDR2 sequences are KGHSH and LQKENI. V trimming: 6 bases; J trimming: 9 bases; junction bases outside the gene matches: 12. The CDR3 here is CASSQNAGTGGQAFF. CDR3 nucleotide sequence: TGTGCCAGCTCCCAAAACGCCGGGACAGGGGGACAAGCTTTCTTT.

This clonotype was found once. The junction shows a germline mismatch at one end, possibly a read error. The rearrangement joins TRBV2 to TRBJ1-1, with D possibly TRBD1 on 5 matching bases. The CDR3 contains 13 residues. Germline lookup yields CDR1 SNHLY and CDR2 FYNNEI. Written as DNA, the CDR3 is TGTGCCAGCACCAGGGCTGTGAACACTGAAGCTTCCTTT. Protein: CASTRAVNTEASF. The full variable domain, completed using reference TRBV2 and TRBJ1-1, is EPEVTQTPSHQVTQMGQEVILRCVPISNHLYFYWYRQILGQKVEFLVSFYNNEISEKSEIFDDQFSVERPDGSNFTLKIRSTKLEDSAMYFCASTRAVNTEASFGQGTRLTVV.

The J gene is TRBJ1-2, the V gene TRBV20-1, with TRBD1 matching over 9 bases. The CDR3 has 13 amino acids. The V gene's germline CDR1 is DFQATT and CDR2 SNEGSKA (reference sequence). The J segment lost 7 bases and the V segment lost 6 bases, leaving 9 bases of the junction unmatched. CDR3 loop: CSARDRVYSGYTF. DNA of the CDR3: TGCAGTGCGCGGGACAGGGTGTACTCTGGCTACACCTTC.

The genes are TRBV18 and TRBJ2-7; unclear D gene. The CDR3 runs 12 residues. Germline-derived CDR1 and CDR2 are KGHSH and LQKENI. Deletions cut 3 bases from V and 5 bases from J, with 8 bases between. The CDR3 loop is CASSPSGHEQYF. As DNA, the CDR3 is TGTGCCAGCTCACCCTCAGGTCACGAGCAGTACTTC.

This clonotype occurred many times. The chain recombines TRBV7-2 with TRBJ2-1; TRBD2 agrees at 7 bases. Germline CDR1 and CDR2: SGHTA and FQGNSA. The CDR3 runs to 15 residues. V was clipped by 3 bases and J by 4 bases; unmatched bases: 6. CDR3 loop: CASSFSSGTYNEQFF. In DNA, the CDR3 is TGTGCCAGCAGCTTTTCTAGCGGTACATACAATGAGCAGTTCTTC.

This clonotype was recorded many times. The chain employs TRBV12-3 or TRBV12-4 and TRBJ1-2; D may be TRBD1 (5 bases). The V and J ends lost 5 bases and 7 bases respectively, with 23 bases between them. The CDR3 spans 16 residues. The CDR3 DNA sequence: TGTGCCAGCAGTCCTGTCGCGGTTGGGGCGTTTCGTGGCTACACCTTC. Its translation: CASSPVAVGAFRGYTF.

This clonotype was observed at least ten times. The chain combines TRBV19 with TRBJ1-5; maybe TRBD1 (6 bases). The CDR3 covers 15 residues. V was trimmed by 8 bases and J by 3 bases, leaving 17 bases between them. Looked up from germline, CDR1 is LNHDA and CDR2 is SQIVND (reference sequence). The CDR3 DNA follows: TGTGCCAGTCGCAACAGGGCCGATTTCAATCAGCCCCAGCATTTT. It codes for CASRNRADFNQPQHF. The full variable domain, its missing parts supplied by reference TRBV19 and TRBJ1-5, is DGGITQSPKYLFRKEGQNVTLSCEQNLNHDAMYWYRQDPGQGLRLIYYSQIVNDFQKGDIAEGYSVSREKKESFPLTVTSAQKNPTAFYLCASRNRADFNQPQHFGDGTRLSIL.

The table lists this clonotype with a few counts. The chain carries TRBV12-2 and TRBJ1-4; the DNA was not used to check the table's D call, TRBD1. TRBV12-2 is tagged as a pseudogene. There are 17 residues in the CDR3. The CDR3 DNA reads TGTGCAAGTCGCTTACGTGGCACAGGGCCAACTAATGAAAAACTGTTTTTT. The encoded protein is CASRLRGTGPTNEKLFF.

This clonotype occurred many times. V usage is TRBV27 and J usage is TRBJ2-7; the D is unclear. This CDR3 is 13 amino acids long. Trimming pared 5 bases from V and 2 bases from J, leaving 10 bases between. Germline V gene lookup returns CDR1 MNHEY and CDR2 SMNVEV (reference sequence). This CDR3 is CASSAGRPYEQYF. In DNA form, the CDR3 reads TGTGCCAGCAGTGCAGGACGGCCCTACGAGCAGTACTTC.

V usage is TRBV25-1 and J usage is TRBJ2-3; maybe TRBD1 (6 bases). V was trimmed by 4 bases and J by 2 bases, leaving 10 bases between them. The CDR3 has 14 residues. In germline, CDR1 is MGHDK, CDR2 SYGVNS. In nucleotides, the CDR3 is TGTGCCAGCAGTGGGGACACCCACACAGATACGCAGTATTTT. Protein: CASSGDTHTDTQYF.

This clonotype was seen only a few times. The chain combines TRBV5-5 with TRBJ2-1, with TRBD2 matching over 13 bases. V dropped 4 bases and J dropped 9; count of bases not matched to a gene: 7. The CDR3 is 15 residues long. Per the germline V gene, CDR1 is SGHKS and CDR2 is YYEKEE (reference sequence). CDR3 nucleotide sequence: TGTGCCAGCAGCCTACTAGCGGGAGGGCGTATTGAGCAGTTCTTC. This gives the protein CASSLLAGGRIEQFF.

The chain is built from TRBV4-1 and TRBJ1-1, with unresolved D. The CDR3 runs to 17 residues. Between the trimmed V and J ends, which lost 1 base and 0 bases, there was a span of 15 bases. CDR1 MGHRA and CDR2 YSYEKL come from the germline V gene. The CDR3 DNA is TGCGCCAGCAGCCAAGCCCAGCGTTCGCTCTTGAACACTGAAGCTTTCTTT. Translated: CASSQAQRSLLNTEAFF.

This clonotype was seen ten or more times. This rearrangement joins TRBV29-1 to TRBJ2-4, with 7 nucleotides matching TRBD2. The CDR3 is 14 residues long. Germline-derived CDR1 and CDR2 are SQVTM and ANQGSEA. V lost 6 bases to trimming and J lost 1 base; unmatched junction nucleotides: 6. Here the CDR3 DNA reads TGCAGCGTCCAACTCGGGGGGGCCAAAAACATTCAGTACTTC. Its protein is CSVQLGGAKNIQYF.

This chain links TRBV7-9 with TRBJ1-4, with D possibly being TRBD1 (5 bases). CDR3 size: 18 residues. V was cut by 3 bases and J by 0 bases, with 17 bases left in between. Per germline, CDR1 SEHNR and CDR2 FQNEAQ (reference sequence). The CDR3 loop reads CASSLDTPKGSTNEKLFF. DNA for the CDR3: TGTGCCAGCAGCTTGGACACGCCGAAGGGCTCAACTAATGAAAAACTGTTTTTT.

V gene TRBV18 combines with J gene TRBJ2-5; D possibly corresponds to TRBD2 (6 bases). CDR3 length: 15 residues. V was shortened by 3 bases and J by 1 base, with 12 bases between the two germline ends. CDR1 and CDR2 from the germline V gene are KGHSH and LQKENI. The CDR3 region is CASSPGVAVQETQYF. The CDR3 nucleotides are TGTGCCAGCTCACCGGGGGTAGCGGTCCAAGAGACCCAGTACTTC.

This sequence joins TRBV5-5 and TRBJ2-7, with D perhaps TRBD1 (6 bases). The germline V and J ends were trimmed by 0 bases and 2 bases, with 9 bases remaining between them. CDR3 length: 14 amino acids. Germline V gene sequence: CDR1 SGHKS, CDR2 YYEKEE (reference sequence). The CDR3 here is CASSLAGQTYEQYF. CDR3 DNA: TGTGCCAGCAGCTTGGCCGGACAGACCTACGAGCAGTACTTC.

This clonotype has just a few counts. The chain combines TRBV9 with TRBJ2-7, with D perhaps TRBD2 (5 bases). With 3 bases removed from V and 3 bases from J, the gap between germline ends came to 13 bases. Germline V CDR1 and CDR2: SGDLS, YYNGEE. There are 14 residues in the CDR3. CDR3 sequence: CASSGDSEGYEQYF. CDR3 DNA sequence: TGTGCCAGCAGCGGCGATAGCGAAGGCTACGAGCAGTACTTC.

This clonotype was observed a handful of times. This chain links TRBV28 with TRBJ1-3; tentative D call: TRBD1 (5 bases). The CDR3 runs to 14 residues. V was trimmed by 8 bases and J by 0 bases, leaving 11 bases between them. Per the germline V gene, CDR1 is MDHEN and CDR2 is SYDVKM. CDR3 in amino acids: CASQTELSGNTIYF. CDR3 DNA sequence: TGTGCCAGCCAGACAGAGCTCTCTGGAAACACCATATATTTT.

This clonotype was seen many times. This chain uses TRBV30 with TRBJ2-3, with D perhaps being TRBD1 or TRBD2 (5 bases each). V was shortened by 3 bases and J by 5 bases, with 9 bases between the two germline ends. CDR3 length equals 12 residues. Per germline, CDR1 GTSNPN and CDR2 SVGIG (reference sequence). As DNA, the CDR3 is TGTGCCTGGAGGGGGGTGGGAGATACGCAGTATTTT. Amino acid sequence: CAWRGVGDTQYF.

This clonotype turned up a few times. V is TRBV7-9 and J is TRBJ1-2, with 7 nucleotides matching TRBD1. This CDR3 has 14 residues. V gave up 1 base and J gave up 2 bases; unmatched junction bases: 1. Per germline, CDR1 SEHNR and CDR2 FQNEAQ (reference sequence). The CDR3 protein is CASSLVTGNYGYTF. As DNA, the CDR3 is TGTGCCAGCAGCTTAGTGACAGGGAACTATGGCTACACCTTC.